This T cell receptor (beta chain) was identified in a study of radiotherapy plus CTLA-4 blockade in lung cancer. About the research overall: Objective response was observed in roughly 20% of patients, and disease control in approximately 30%. Study outcomes and limitations: Peripheral blood showed expansion of tumor-derived TCR clones after radiotherapy and ipilimumab.

Comments on this clone: No antigen is known for it.

The J segment lost 6 bases and the V segment lost 3 bases, leaving 6 bases of the junction unmatched. CDR3 length equals 14 residues. CDR1 LGHNA and CDR2 YSLEER come from the germline V gene. Focal radiation plus CTLA-4 blockade with ipilimumab was given to patients with chemo-refractory metastatic non-small-cell lung cancer. This table comes from immunoSEQ multiplex PCR, and its TCRdb copy is limited to in-frame clones, with some not included. The repertoire includes tens of thousands of clones, roughly 81% of them detected once, and roughly 4.9% sits in the top ten. The chain combines TRBV4-3 with TRBJ2-3, with 7 bases fitting TRBD2. The input for sequencing was peripheral blood, taken from a patient treated with radiotherapy plus ipilimumab. The source is a human donor with non-small cell lung cancer whose response to radiotherapy plus ipilimumab could not be evaluated. DNA of the CDR3: TGCGCCAGCAGCCAGGAAGGACTAGAGGATACGCAGTATTTT. This codes for CASSQEGLEDTQYF.